This TCR beta chain is from a study of blood T cell repertoires in COVID-19 (dated by TCRdb to about 2020). At the level of the whole study: Samples covering the acute and convalescent phases of COVID-19 were provided by collaborators in the United States, Italy and Spain. The material from the prospective study consisted of cDNA or gDNA derived from T cells, B-cell-depleted T cells, or PBMCs. Deeply sampled blood TCRbeta repertoires from subjects exposed to, actively infected with, or recovered from COVID-19 were included in the dataset. The repertoires were released in a freely available public database intended as a resource for research on the immune response to SARS-CoV-2. The samples were drawn from two sources: the first 160 participants of the ongoing ImmuneRACE study, and 950 to 1,500 subjects contributed by 6 global collaborators. A de-identified subject ID, COVID-19 status, age in years and sex were almost always included in the sample metadata. Where HLA class I and class II types were available, the types were taken from metadata supplied by the sample provider, not from assay-based typing.

As concerns this clone: Its antigen is unknown. No base quality values were provided; no much bigger clone lies one nucleotide off.

What the research found in general, with its limitations: The amount of clinical and demographic metadata varied by source and participant and was provided uncurated.

Each collaborating institution followed its own protocols to collect whole blood in K2EDTA tubes. Collaborator samples were shipped for TCRbeta analysis as frozen whole blood, isolated PBMCs, or DNA extracted from either sample type. From the cysteine through the phenylalanine, the CDR3 covers 13 amino acids. The sequence is cut down to CDR3 DNA, 39 bases in frame from base 1. The germline V gene gives CDR1 as SGHVS and CDR2 as FQNEAQ. From V the trimming removes 5 bases and from J it removes 6 bases, while the gene matches leave 3 bases of the junction unaccounted for. TCRbeta CDR3 regions were amplified from genomic DNA by means of the immunoSEQ Assay, a bias-controlled multiplex PCR. Per the source publication's procedure: The number of nucleated cells in each sample was estimated from the amplification of reference gene primers within the assay. Sequence reads were collapsed and filtered to measure the absolute abundance of every unique TCRbeta CDR3 rearrangement. Productive Simpson clonality was computed per sample as the square root of Simpson's diversity index over productive rearrangements. TCRdb re-hosts the immuneACCESS table, in-frame sequences only. Its copies lack some clones; in the studies checked, an unresolved V gene accounts for under half of them, and the cause for the rest is not known. V, J and clone size derive from that table, while D and trimming were established from the DNA sequence. The sample profile shows fewer than 350,000 clones; 65% to 90% of them were found once. The ten largest clones add up to around 2.9% of the sample.

Sequenced material: peripheral blood. The receptor was derived from a woman in her sixties or seventies with active or convalescent COVID-19. The chain employs TRBV7-8 and TRBJ1-1; a stretch of 10 junction bases matches TRBD1. CDR3 protein: CASSVDRGSEAFF. The nucleotide sequence is given as TGTGCCAGCAGCGTGGACAGGGGGTCTGAAGCTTTCTTT. The CDR3, completed at both ends by the reference TRBV7-8 and TRBJ1-1 genes, gives the full variable domain GAGVSQSPRYKVAKRGQDVALRCDPISGHVSLFWYQQALGQGPEFLTYFQNEAQLDKSGLPSDRFFAERPEGSVSTLKIQRTQQEDSAVYLCASSVDRGSEAFFGQGTRLTVV.